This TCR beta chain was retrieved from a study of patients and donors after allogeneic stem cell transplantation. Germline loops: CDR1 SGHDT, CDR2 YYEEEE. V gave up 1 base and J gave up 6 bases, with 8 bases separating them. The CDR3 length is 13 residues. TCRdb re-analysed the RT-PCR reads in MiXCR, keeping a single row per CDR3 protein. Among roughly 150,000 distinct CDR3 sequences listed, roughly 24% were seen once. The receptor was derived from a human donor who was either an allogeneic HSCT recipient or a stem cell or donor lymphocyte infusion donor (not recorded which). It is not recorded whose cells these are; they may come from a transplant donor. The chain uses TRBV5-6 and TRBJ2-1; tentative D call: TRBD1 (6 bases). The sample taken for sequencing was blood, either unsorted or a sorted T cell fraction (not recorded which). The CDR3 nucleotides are TGTGCCAGCAGCTTGTCCAGGGGCAATGAGCAGTTCTTC. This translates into CASSLSRGNEQFF.